This record concerns one TCR beta chain sequence. The antigen it binds to is not known. Within one base of it there is no much larger clone, and no base qualities were kept. This sample stems from a study of a mutant IDH1 vaccine in newly diagnosed glioma (dated by TCRdb to the early 2020s). A note on the overall study: Of the roughly 30 treated patients, approximately 60% were male and about 40% were female, and a mean age of roughly 40 years was recorded. Longitudinal TCRB deep sequencing was performed for roughly 27 treated patients wherever samples were available for exploratory analyses. Peripheral blood samples were drawn at six visits, namely V03 (baseline), V05, V07, V10, V12 and V13. Before enrollment, patients had received standard therapy of radiotherapy alone, temozolomide alone, or radiochemotherapy with temozolomide; most received the combination. Paper-wide results and their limitations: Pseudoprogression seemed to be unrelated to changes in the top peripheral T cell clonotypes found by TCRB sequencing. Immune responses induced by the vaccine were seen in approximately 93% of patients across multiple MHC alleles. PBMC samples for TCRB deep sequencing were selected based on availability. The authors noted that analyses of patient blood samples could not be reproduced because of sample limitations.

The library came from the immunoSEQ multiplex PCR assay. Following the manufacturer's protocol, the hsTCRB Kit was used to amplify rearranged TCR beta chain sequences. TCRB libraries were sequenced on an Illumina MiSeq. In the source study's methods: Demultiplexing, trimming and gene mapping were performed with the kit vendor's proprietary platform. As stored in TCRdb, this immuneACCESS dataset retains in-frame rearrangements with V and J assigned. A fraction of the clones does not appear; measured against another copy, unresolved V genes explain less than half of the discrepancy, and the remainder lacks a known reason. That table gives V, J and clone size, and the DNA gave D and trimming. The sample includes around 30,000 clones, with 65% to 80% observed a single time. The top ten clonotypes cover roughly 9% of the sample. The CDR3 spans 16 residues, from the cysteine through the phenylalanine. Only the CDR3 part of the read is kept: 48 bases, read in frame from the first base. Trimming removed 5 bases from V and 8 bases from J, leaving 24 bases between the germline ends. The CDR1 and CDR2 encoded by the germline V gene are SGHTA and FQGTGA.

The time point label corresponds to: baseline, week 1 (first vaccination visit). This specimen's treatment or condition label, per the study, means: pre-vaccination baseline after standard-of-care therapy. Donors had newly diagnosed WHO grade 3 or 4 IDH1-mutant astrocytomas with loss of nuclear ATRX. The samples were drawn from NOA16, a multicentre, single-arm, open-label phase I trial in Germany that tested a mutant IDH1 peptide vaccine in humans for the first time. For immunogenicity testing, the blood drawn at visit V03 was used as the baseline sample. Genomic DNA for TCRB sequencing was extracted from EDTA blood using the DNeasy Blood and Tissue Kit.

This receptor was taken from a man aged 50 to 59 with glioma. Some clones in this sample may be carry-over from other donors' samples. The specimen comprised peripheral blood mononuclear cells (PBMCs), sampled from a glioma patient treated with radiotherapy, temozolomide or both. The V and J segments used are TRBV7-3 and TRBJ1-2; TRBD1 could be the D gene, as 5 bases match. The DNA is TGTGCCAGCAGCCGCGCGCGACAGCCGAAGAAGATCGGCTACACCTTC. Its product reads: CASSRARQPKKIGYTF. Supplemented by the reference TRBV7-3 and TRBJ1-2 proteins around the CDR3, the complete variable domain is GAGVSQTPSNKVTEKGKYVELRCDPISGHTALYWYRQSLGQGPEFLIYFQGTGAADDSGLPNDRFFAVRPEGSVSTLKIQRTERGDSAVYLCASSRARQPKKIGYTFGSGTRLTVV.